This is a list of T cell receptor beta chains from one sample in a study of blood T cell repertoires in COVID-19. Sequenced by immunoSEQ multiplex PCR; TCRdb stores in-frame clones only, minus some. Here the sample spans more than 150,000 clones, around four fifths being singletons. Sequencing used peripheral blood. Receptors were obtained from a woman between 55 and 75 years old with acute or convalescent COVID-19. The CDR3 runs from the conserved cysteine through the conserved F or W. A D gene is named only where the DNA matches it firmly. Clone size is given for some rows only: seen once, a few or many times, or a class if the clone is expanded.

TRBV7-2	TRBJ1-5	TRBD1	NA	CASSVDRAIQPQHF	TGTGCCAGCAGCGTGGACAGGGCGATTCAGCCCCAGCATTTT
TRBV4-2	TRBJ2-2	TRBD1	NA	CASSQDGSGQSTGELFF	TGTGCCAGCAGCCAAGATGGTTCGGGACAGAGCACCGGGGAGCTGTTTTTT
TRBV5-1	TRBJ1-5	NA	few	CASSLVGAQPQHF	TGCGCCAGCAGCTTGGTTGGGGCTCAGCCCCAGCATTTT
TRBV7-2	TRBJ1-4	TRBD1	NA	CASSSDRGAGKLFF	TGTGCCAGCAGCTCTGACAGGGGGGCAGGGAAACTGTTTTTT
TRBV6-5	TRBJ1-1	TRBD1	NA	CASSIGQANTEAFF	TGTGCCAGCAGTATTGGACAGGCGAACACTGAAGCTTTCTTT
TRBV6-1	TRBJ1-5	TRBD1	NA	CASSDYRGINQPQHF	TGTGCCAGCAGTGATTACAGGGGAATAAATCAGCCCCAGCATTTT
TRBV7-9	TRBJ1-2	TRBD1	once	CASSRRGTGEEMDTF	TGTGCCAGCAGCCGGCGCGGGACAGGGGAGGAAATGGACACCTTC
TRBV5-1	TRBJ2-7	NA	NA	CASSLVGKSEGQYF	TGCGCCAGCAGCTTGGTGGGGAAATCCGAGGGGCAGTACTTC
TRBV7-2	TRBJ1-1	TRBD1	NA	CASSTGQGPNTEAFF	TGTGCCAGCAGCACGGGACAGGGCCCAAACACTGAAGCTTTCTTT
TRBV7-9	TRBJ2-5	NA	once	CASSSQETQYF	TGTGCCAGCAGCTCGCAAGAGACCCAGTACTTC
TRBV6-5	TRBJ1-2	NA	few	CASSPGGGYGYTF	TGTGCCAGCAGCCCCGGGGGGGGCTATGGCTACACCTTC
TRBV7-2	TRBJ1-3	NA	NA	CASSAPEGAGNTIYF	TGTGCCAGCAGCGCCCCTGAGGGGGCTGGAAACACCATATATTTT
TRBV7-2	TRBJ1-2	NA	once	CASSLAREAGYTF	TGTGCCAGCAGCTTAGCGCGGGAGGCTGGCTACACCTTC
TRBV5-4	TRBJ2-7	NA	once	CASSLANYEQYF	TGTGCCAGCAGCTTGGCCAACTACGAGCAGTACTTC
TRBV10-3	TRBJ1-6	NA	few	CAISSGDSPLHF	TGTGCCATCAGTTCAGGGGATTCACCCCTCCACTTT
TRBV10-3	TRBJ2-1	TRBD2	few	CAITGTSGANYNEQFF	TGTGCCATCACTGGGACTAGCGGGGCCAACTACAATGAGCAGTTCTTC
TRBV6-5	TRBJ2-7	NA	NA	CASSQGGEQYF	TGTGCCAGCAGTCAGGGAGGAGAGCAGTACTTC
TRBV18	TRBJ2-1	TRBD2	NA	CASSLAGVYNEQFF	TGTGCCAGCTCACTAGCGGGTGTATACAATGAGCAGTTCTTC
TRBV13	TRBJ2-7	TRBD1	NA	CASSWDSGGEQYF	TGTGCCAGCAGCTGGGACAGCGGAGGTGAGCAGTACTTC
TRBV11-3	TRBJ1-1	NA	few	CASSLDSNTEAFF	TGTGCCAGCAGTCTGGACAGTAACACTGAAGCTTTCTTT
TRBV5-1	TRBJ2-6	NA	NA	CASTVSSRASGANVLTF	TGCGCCAGCACCGTTTCTTCACGAGCCTCTGGGGCCAACGTCCTGACTTTC
TRBV28	TRBJ1-2	NA	once	CASSPPPQGNYGYTF	TGTGCCAGCAGTCCCCCCCCACAGGGCAACTATGGCTACACCTTC
TRBV6-5	TRBJ1-2	NA	NA	CASKKNRDNDGYTF	TGTGCCAGCAAAAAGAACCGGGACAACGATGGCTACACCTTC
TRBV7-2	TRBJ2-6	NA	NA	CASSFALRGANVLTF	TGTGCCAGCAGCTTCGCCCTCCGGGGGGCCAACGTCCTGACTTTC
TRBV7-9	TRBJ2-6	NA	NA	CASSLRLAGANVLTF	TGTGCCAGCAGCTTAAGATTAGCCGGGGCCAACGTCCTGACTTTC
TRBV7-2	TRBJ1-2	NA	NA	CASSLSTQGYGYTF	TGTGCCAGCAGCTTAAGTACCCAGGGGTACGGCTACACCTTC
TRBV27	TRBJ1-5	NA	NA	CASRGPNQPQHF	TGTGCCAGCAGGGGCCCCAATCAGCCCCAGCATTTT
TRBV10-3	TRBJ2-5	NA	NA	CATGQGQAETQYF	TGTGCCACCGGGCAGGGCCAGGCGGAGACCCAGTACTTC
TRBV20-1	TRBJ2-5	TRBD2	once	CSASLTSGGVQETQYF	TGCAGTGCTAGTTTGACTAGCGGGGGGGTCCAAGAGACCCAGTACTTC
TRBV7-3	TRBJ1-2	TRBD1	NA	CASSLTGQTNYGYTF	TGTGCCAGCAGCTTAACGGGACAGACTAACTATGGCTACACCTTC
TRBV5-1	TRBJ2-3	NA	NA	CASSLLAASTDTQYF	TGCGCCAGCAGCTTGTTAGCGGCTAGCACAGATACGCAGTATTTT
TRBV5-6	TRBJ1-2	TRBD1	NA	CASRSDRVHYGYTF	TGTGCCAGCAGATCTGACAGGGTTCACTATGGCTACACCTTC
TRBV5-1	TRBJ2-7	TRBD1	NA	CASSLAQGAGEQYF	TGCGCCAGCAGCTTGGCCCAGGGGGCGGGAGAGCAGTACTTC
TRBV5-6	TRBJ1-2	NA	once	CASSLPTNYGYTF	TGTGCCAGCAGCTTGCCTACTAACTATGGCTACACCTTC
TRBV12-3/TRBV12-4	TRBJ1-6	NA	NA	CASSQRSSPLHF	TGTGCCAGCAGCCAGCGGTCTTCACCCCTCCACTTT
TRBV18	TRBJ2-7	TRBD2	NA	CASSPASGSYEQYF	TGTGCCAGCTCACCGGCTAGCGGCTCCTACGAGCAGTACTTC